The present T cell receptor beta chain was sequenced within a study of T cell repertoires in cytomegalovirus infection (dated by TCRdb to 2018 to 2020). Regarding the research as a whole: Donor HLA type was relevant to the analysis, because carriage of CMV infection together with the matching HLA type was indicated by public TCR beta signatures. Here is what the overall study found, with its caveats: In both this cohort and an independent roughly 330-donor cohort, the cumulative frequency of public TCR beta family members distinguished carriers of CMV infection plus the relevant HLA type. The ex vivo response was dominated by HLA-C-restricted CMV-specific TCR beta clonotypes, and the single most frequent clonotype in two of eight donors was supplied by these HLA-C-restricted clonotypes.

Sequencing was carried out with an Illumina HiSeq 1500. The raw public data were reprocessed by TCRdb itself: fastp quality trimming at Q25, MiXCR clonotype calling, in-frame beta chains only. Under each unique CDR3 protein, matching rows form one entry showing the most common genes and DNA. Recorded for this sample are fewer than 550,000 distinct CDR3 sequences; less than 30% of them occurred a single time. Less than 15% of the sample rests with the top ten. This clonotype was counted many times. Its binding antigen is unknown. The record has no base qualities; no much larger clone is one base away. Relative to germline, V is 3 bases shorter and J is 6 bases shorter, with 9 bases between their ends. Its CDR3 holds 13 amino acids, cysteine through phenylalanine. Only the CDR3 DNA stays, 39 bases, in frame from base 1. The germline V gene sets CDR1 to SGHTA and CDR2 to FQGNSA.

The origin of this receptor is a human donor in good health (CMV status not recorded). Some clones in this sample may be carry-over from other donors' samples. Recombination linked TRBV7-2 to TRBJ2-1, with no reliable assignment of the D segment. The sample was PBMCs. The CDR3 protein sequence reads: CASSLNQLNEQFF. The base sequence is TGTGCCAGCAGCTTGAACCAACTCAATGAGCAGTTCTTC.